The clone carrying this TCR beta chain is medium-sized in the sample. The data belong to a study of metastatic and nonmetastatic thyroid tumors. Each patient went into thyroid surgery without having received any treatment. Original data processing: What underpinned the distant-metastasis classifier for papillary thyroid cancer was the set of CDR3 differences across clinicopathological groups. TCRdb ran MiXCR on the PCR reads. The V and J calls follow TCRdb's processing rather than the paper's. Of around 12,000 clones in the sample, around a third were seen once. The receptor's source is a female donor with papillary thyroid cancer or a benign thyroid nodule (not recorded which). Some clones in this sample may be carry-over from other donors' samples. The material sequenced was tumor tissue.

The CDR3 nucleotides read TGTGCCAGCAGTCCCGGGACAGGGGGCGCAAGAATCCCGCAGTACTTC. Its protein is CASSPGTGGARIPQYF. The chain couples TRBV6-1 to TRBJ2-7, with 12 bases aligning to TRBD1. This CDR3 region has 16 residues. With V trimmed by 5 bases and J by 9 bases, 14 bases remained unmatched. CDR1 and CDR2 from the germline V gene are MNHNS and SASEGT.